These 15 T cell receptor beta chains were all obtained from the same sample, sequenced in a study of T cell changes during pregnancy in multiple sclerosis. The data were produced by immunoSEQ multiplex PCR, yet TCRdb's version contains in-frame clones alone and is incomplete. Here the sample spans fewer than 35,000 clones, under 95% being singletons. This specimen was CD4+ T cells from peripheral blood mononuclear cells, taken after pregnancy. The source is a female donor with multiple sclerosis, enrolled in a pregnancy study.

V gene TRBV7-2 combines with J gene TRBJ1-1; 7 nucleotides match TRBD1. J gave up 1 base and V 4 bases, and 6 bases lay outside the gene matches. The CDR3 runs to 15 residues. CDR1 SGHTA and CDR2 FQGNSA come from the germline V gene. The CDR3 loop is CASSSQGGTNTEAFF. CDR3 sequence (DNA): TGTGCCAGCAGCTCTCAGGGGGGCACGAACACTGAAGCTTTCTTT. Combining the CDR3 with reference TRBV7-2 and TRBJ1-1 gives the whole variable domain GAGVSQSPSNKVTEKGKDVELRCDPISGHTALYWYRQSLGQGLEFLIYFQGNSAPDKSGLPSDRFSAERTGGSVSTLTIQRTQQEDSAVYLCASSSQGGTNTEAFFGQGTRLTVV.

The J gene is TRBJ2-1, the V gene TRBV5-1, with TRBD1 matching over 8 bases. CDR3 length: 14 residues. The junction had 9 bases not matched to a gene; V was cut back by 5 bases and J by 8 bases. Germline values: CDR1 SGHRS, CDR2 YFSETQ. CDR3 bases: TGCGCCAGCAGTTCGGGACAGGTTGTTGATGAGCAGTTCTTC. Translating it yields CASSSGQVVDEQFF. The complete variable domain, with remaining parts taken from reference TRBV5-1 and TRBJ2-1, reads KAGVTQTPRYLIKTRGQQVTLSCSPISGHRSVSWYQQTPGQGLQFLFEYFSETQRNKGNFPGRFSGRQFSNSRSEMNVSTLELGDSALYLCASSSGQVVDEQFFGPGTRLTVL.

The V gene is TRBV7-8, the J gene TRBJ2-7, with 8 bases that match TRBD1. V shed 2 bases and J 6 bases; nucleotides not matched to a gene: 6. CDR3 length: 14 residues. The germline V gene has CDR1 SGHVS and CDR2 FQNEAQ. The CDR3 DNA follows: TGTGCCAGCAGCTTAAGCAGGGGGCGCGGCGAGCAGTACTTC. Translating gives CASSLSRGRGEQYF.

This chain joins TRBV5-1 and TRBJ2-7, with TRBD1 matching 7 bases. Trimming took 4 bases from V and 0 from J; bases not matched to a gene: 4. The germline V gene has CDR1 SGHRS and CDR2 YFSETQ. The CDR3 extends over 14 amino acids. Written as DNA, the CDR3 is TGCGCCAGCAGCCCGTGGGACAGCTCCTACGAGCAGTACTTC. Its translation is CASSPWDSSYEQYF.

This chain connects TRBV7-3 to TRBJ2-3, with TRBD2 matching over 9 bases. Per germline, CDR1 SGHTA and CDR2 FQGTGA. CDR3 length: 15 amino acids. The V gene end was trimmed by 5 bases and the J gene end by 3 bases; junction bases not matched to a gene: 6. CDR3 nucleotides: TGTGCCAGCAGCCGAGCGGGGGGAGTAACAGATACGCAGTATTTT. The encoded protein is CASSRAGGVTDTQYF. The whole variable domain, remainder taken from reference TRBV7-3 and TRBJ2-3, is GAGVSQTPSNKVTEKGKYVELRCDPISGHTALYWYRQSLGQGPEFLIYFQGTGAADDSGLPNDRFFAVRPEGSVSTLKIQRTERGDSAVYLCASSRAGGVTDTQYFGPGTRLTVL.

This chain links TRBV19 with TRBJ2-1, with TRBD2 identical over 11 bases. The germline CDR1 and CDR2 sequences are LNHDA and SQIVND (reference sequence). After removal of 2 bases from V and 6 bases from J, the junction contained 3 bases not matched to a gene. CDR3 length: 15 residues. The CDR3: CASSISLAGGNEQFF. The CDR3 region has the DNA TGTGCCAGTAGTATATCCCTAGCGGGGGGCAATGAGCAGTTCTTC.

The genes are TRBV6-1 and TRBJ2-3, with D maybe TRBD2 (5 bases). Germline V lookup: CDR1 MNHNS, CDR2 SASEGT. V was trimmed by 2 bases and J by 2 bases, leaving 14 bases between them. The CDR3 extends over 16 amino acids. Here the CDR3 DNA reads TGTGCCAGCAGTGAATCTGCGGGCCGCTTCACAGATACGCAGTATTTT. This gives the protein CASSESAGRFTDTQYF.

This clone was seen more than once but under ten times. The chain employs TRBV29-1 and TRBJ2-2; 9 bases fit TRBD2. The CDR3 extends over 14 amino acids. Germline V CDR1 and CDR2: SQVTM, ANQGSEA. Trimming removed 4 bases from V and 7 bases from J; junction bases left unmatched: 7. The CDR3: CSVGASGVGGELFF. In DNA, the CDR3 is TGCAGCGTTGGGGCTAGCGGGGTTGGCGGGGAGCTGTTTTTT.

The rearrangement uses TRBV7-9 and TRBJ1-6; D might be TRBD1 (6 bases). Germline assignment: CDR1 SEHNR and CDR2 FQNEAQ (reference sequence). The germline V and J ends were trimmed by 4 bases and 6 bases, with 13 bases remaining between them. The CDR3 covers 15 residues. The CDR3 bases are TGTGCCAGCAGCTCTCAGGGGAACCTTAATTCACCCCTCCACTTT. It translates to CASSSQGNLNSPLHF. Full variable domain (rest looked up from reference TRBV7-9 and TRBJ1-6): DTGVSQNPRHKITKRGQNVTFRCDPISEHNRLYWYRQTLGQGPEFLTYFQNEAQLEKSRLLSDRFSAERPKGSFSTLEIQRTEQGDSAMYLCASSSQGNLNSPLHFGNGTRLTVT.

The genes are TRBV10-3 and TRBJ1-1, with D unclear. Looked up from germline, CDR1 is ENHRY and CDR2 is SYGVKD. V dropped 8 bases and J dropped 1 base, with 11 bases sitting between them. This CDR3 is 13 amino acids long. The CDR3 sequence is CAIGPNGNTEAFF. CDR3 sequence (DNA): TGTGCCATCGGGCCAAACGGGAACACTGAAGCTTTCTTT.

The chain couples TRBV4-3 to TRBJ1-6; a weak D match, TRBD1 (5 bases). The germline V gene has CDR1 LGHNA and CDR2 YSLEER. This CDR3 contains 16 residues. Trimming took off 1 base at V and 9 bases at J, with 16 bases between the two ends. The CDR3 DNA reads TGCGCCAGCAGCCAAGCTCCGTATCAGGGCCCTTCACCCCTCCACTTT. This encodes CASSQAPYQGPSPLHF.

The chain has TRBV5-1 and TRBJ1-1, with D maybe TRBD1 (5 bases). Germline loops: CDR1 SGHRS, CDR2 YFSETQ. This CDR3 has 13 residues. V was trimmed by 7 bases and J by 0 bases, leaving 10 bases between them. CDR3 amino acids: CASRRQMNTEAFF. The CDR3 DNA sequence: TGCGCCAGCCGCCGACAGATGAACACTGAAGCTTTCTTT.

V usage is TRBV27 and J usage is TRBJ2-7; TRBD2 agrees at 7 bases. This CDR3 region has 18 residues. V trimming: 9 bases; J trimming: 5 bases; junction bases outside the gene matches: 25. The germline V gene encodes CDR1 MNHEY and CDR2 SMNVEV (reference sequence). The CDR3 region is CASTPLELAAYSSHEQYF. CDR3 in DNA: TGTGCCAGTACCCCCCTAGAGCTAGCGGCATATAGTAGCCACGAGCAGTACTTC.

CDR3 coding DNA: TGTGCCAGCAGTGTGAGGAACGTACAAGCTTTCTTT. Its translation is CASSVRNVQAFF. The chain carries TRBV2 and TRBJ1-1; D gene ambiguous. The CDR3 runs to 12 residues. Germline CDR1 is SNHLY and CDR2 is FYNNEI. Trimming stripped 4 bases from V and 9 bases from J, with 12 bases between.

The J gene is TRBJ1-3, the V gene TRBV6-6; TRBD1 agrees at 10 bases. Germline CDR1 is MNHNY and CDR2 is SVGAGI (reference sequence). This CDR3 is 16 amino acids long. Trimming at V came to 2 bases and at J to 3 bases, leaving 4 bases not matched to a gene. The CDR3 coding sequence is TGTGCCAGCAGTTACGGACAGGGGGGGTATGGAAACACCATATATTTT. This encodes CASSYGQGGYGNTIYF.